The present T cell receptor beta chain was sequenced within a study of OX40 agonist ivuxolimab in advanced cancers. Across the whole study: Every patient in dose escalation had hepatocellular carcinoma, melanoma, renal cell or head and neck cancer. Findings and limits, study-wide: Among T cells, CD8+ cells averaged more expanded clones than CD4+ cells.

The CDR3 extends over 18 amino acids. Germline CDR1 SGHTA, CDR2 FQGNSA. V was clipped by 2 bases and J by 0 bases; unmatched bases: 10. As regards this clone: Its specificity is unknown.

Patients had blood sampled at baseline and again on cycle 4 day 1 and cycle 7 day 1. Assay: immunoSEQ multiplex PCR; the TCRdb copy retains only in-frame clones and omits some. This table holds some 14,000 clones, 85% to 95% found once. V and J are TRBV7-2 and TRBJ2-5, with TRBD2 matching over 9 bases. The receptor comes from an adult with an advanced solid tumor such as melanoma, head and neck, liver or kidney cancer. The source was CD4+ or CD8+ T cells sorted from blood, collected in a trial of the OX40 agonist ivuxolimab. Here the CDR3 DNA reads TGTGCCAGCAGCTTATCTTTTCTAGCGGGGCTTAACCAAGAGACCCAGTACTTC. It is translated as CASSLSFLAGLNQETQYF. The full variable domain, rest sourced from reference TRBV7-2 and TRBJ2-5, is GAGVSQSPSNKVTEKGKDVELRCDPISGHTALYWYRQSLGQGLEFLIYFQGNSAPDKSGLPSDRFSAERTGGSVSTLTIQRTQQEDSAVYLCASSLSFLAGLNQETQYFGPGTRLLVL.